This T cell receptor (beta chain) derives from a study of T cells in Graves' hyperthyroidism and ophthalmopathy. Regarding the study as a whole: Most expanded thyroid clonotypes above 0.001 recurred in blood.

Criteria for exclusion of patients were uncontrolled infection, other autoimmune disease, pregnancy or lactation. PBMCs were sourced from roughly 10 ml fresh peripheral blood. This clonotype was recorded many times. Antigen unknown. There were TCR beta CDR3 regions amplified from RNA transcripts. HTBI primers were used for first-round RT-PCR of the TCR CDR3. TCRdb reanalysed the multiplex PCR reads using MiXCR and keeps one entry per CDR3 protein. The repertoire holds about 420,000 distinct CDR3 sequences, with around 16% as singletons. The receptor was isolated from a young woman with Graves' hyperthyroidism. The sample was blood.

For the CDR3, the DNA is TGCAGCGTTCCCCCACGTACAGGGAAAGAGACCCAGTACTTC. Protein: CSVPPRTGKETQYF. The V call is TRBV29-1, the J call TRBJ2-5, with a possible D match to TRBD1 (6 bases). Trimming left V 5 bases short and J 3 bases short, with 16 bases between. The CDR3 length is 14 residues. Germline CDR1 is SQVTM and CDR2 is ANQGSEA.